Below are 12 T cell receptor beta chains sequenced from a single sample in a study of high-grade serous ovarian cancer treatment subgroups. Tumor tissue was taken before any definitive surgery or chemotherapy was given. Clones were read by immunoSEQ multiplex PCR, and TCRdb kept only the in-frame ones, dropping some. The sample has about 18,000 clones, roughly four fifths seen once. The sample consisted of tumor tissue. These receptors came from a human donor with high-grade serous ovarian cancer.

The rearrangement uses TRBV14 and TRBJ2-7; D unclear. The CDR3 sequence is 15 residues long. Germline V lookup: CDR1 SGHDN, CDR2 FVKESK. V gave up 0 bases and J gave up 3 bases, with 12 bases separating them. CDR3 region: CASSQDLHPRYEQYF. The CDR3 DNA sequence: TGTGCCAGCAGCCAAGATCTACACCCCCGCTACGAGCAGTACTTC.

This chain connects TRBV18 to TRBJ2-7, with 7 bases matching TRBD2. Per the germline V gene, CDR1 is KGHSH and CDR2 is LQKENI. Unmatched junction bases numbered 6, after V lost 3 bases and J lost 1 base. The CDR3 length is 15 residues. CDR3 sequence: CASSPREAVSYEQYF. The CDR3 DNA follows: TGTGCCAGCTCACCTCGGGAGGCAGTATCCTACGAGCAGTACTTC.

This clone was picked up a small number of times. The V gene is TRBV11-3, the J gene TRBJ1-2; 8 positions match TRBD1. The CDR3 spans 15 residues. Germline V CDR1 and CDR2: SGHNT, YENEEA. V dropped 5 bases and J dropped 8; count of bases not matched to a gene: 13. In DNA form, the CDR3 reads TGTGCCAGCAGCGCAAGTAGTCAGGGGGCGGAGGGCTACACCTTC. Translated, it gives CASSASSQGAEGYTF.

The chain uses TRBV19 and TRBJ2-5; D may correspond to TRBD1 or TRBD2 (5 bases each). Trimming stripped 4 bases from V and 5 bases from J, with 20 bases between. The CDR3 covers 16 residues. Germline values: CDR1 LNHDA, CDR2 SQIVND (reference sequence). Here the CDR3 DNA reads TGTGCCAGTAGTACCTACTCGGGACCCCGAGGGGAGACCCAGTACTTC. Translating it yields CASSTYSGPRGETQYF.

V usage is TRBV6-1 and J usage is TRBJ1-1; D perhaps matches TRBD1 (5 bases). The CDR3 length is 15 residues. From germline, CDR1 is MNHNS and CDR2 SASEGT. V gave up 5 bases and J gave up 1 base, with 14 bases separating them. In DNA form, the CDR3 reads TGTGCCAGCAGTCTCTCCGGGACGGGGAACACTGAAGCTTTCTTT. Amino acids: CASSLSGTGNTEAFF.

The chain recombines TRBV21-1 with TRBJ1-1. TRBV21-1 is reported as a pseudogene. The CDR3 runs 17 residues. The CDR3 region has the DNA TGTGCCAGCAGCCTAAACGGTGGGGGTATCGAGTCCACTGAAGCTTTCTTT. Its translation: CASSLNGGGIESTEAFF.

This sequence joins TRBV19 and TRBJ2-6, with D perhaps assigned TRBD1 or TRBD2 (5 bases each). CDR1 is LNHDA, CDR2 SQIVND, per germline (reference sequence). The V end was cut by 8 bases, the J end by 0 bases, with 20 bases between. The CDR3 has 18 residues. CDR3 sequence reads: CASSGTAEKYSGANVLTF. In nucleotides, the CDR3 is TGTGCCAGTTCCGGGACGGCGGAGAAATACTCTGGGGCCAACGTCCTGACTTTC.

The genes are TRBV11-2 and TRBJ1-1; the D gene is possibly TRBD1 (5 bases). V was trimmed by 2 bases and J by 1 base, leaving 5 bases between them. Germline V lookup: CDR1 SGHAT, CDR2 FQNNGV. The CDR3 has 13 amino acids. The CDR3 DNA sequence: TGTGCCAGCAGCTTACAGGGGAACACTGAAGCTTTCTTT. Translated: CASSLQGNTEAFF.

This clone has more than one count but fewer than ten. The chain links TRBV6-1 to TRBJ1-5, with D possibly matching TRBD1 (5 bases). The germline CDR1 and CDR2 sequences are MNHNS and SASEGT. The CDR3 length is 13 residues. The V end was cut by 9 bases, the J end by 3 bases, with 12 bases between. CDR3: CASEGLNNQPQHF. The DNA for the CDR3 is TGTGCCAGTGAGGGGCTGAACAATCAGCCCCAGCATTTT.

The chain employs TRBV28 and TRBJ1-2; a weak D match, TRBD1 (5 bases). The CDR3 runs to 17 residues. The V gene's germline CDR1 is MDHEN and CDR2 SYDVKM. Trimming pared 2 bases from V and 4 bases from J, leaving 20 bases between. The CDR3 DNA reads as TGTGCCAGCAGTTTAAGTAGGGGTGGGACGGTGGTCTATGGCTACACCTTC. This gives the protein CASSLSRGGTVVYGYTF.

V and J are TRBV30 and TRBJ2-7; D unclear. CDR1 and CDR2 (germline): GTSNPN, SVGIG (reference sequence). Trimming removed 4 bases from V and 4 bases from J, with 14 bases in between. The CDR3 consists of 13 residues. The CDR3 sequence: CAWTPLDLYEQYF. The CDR3 bases are TGTGCCTGGACCCCCCTAGACTTATACGAGCAGTACTTC.

This chain connects TRBV5-1 to TRBJ2-2, with D possibly called TRBD1 or TRBD2 (5 bases each). Germline lookup yields CDR1 SGHRS and CDR2 YFSETQ. There are 17 residues in the CDR3. V shed 3 bases and J shed 9 bases, with 24 bases lying between them. CDR3 sequence reads: CASSSSELVRGRRELFF. As DNA, the CDR3 is TGCGCCAGCAGCTCGTCCGAACTAGTCCGGGGACGCCGGGAGCTGTTTTTT.